This T cell receptor beta chain was recovered during a study of T cells in Graves' hyperthyroidism and ophthalmopathy. RNA transcripts provided the source from which TCR beta CDR3 regions were amplified. An initial round of RT-PCR targeting the TCR CDR3 relied on the HTBI primer set. A single record per CDR3 protein comes from TCRdb applying MiXCR to the multiplex PCR reads. The sample carries just under 750,000 distinct CDR3 sequences, 30% to 40% recorded once. Regarding this clonotype: A much more abundant neighbour one base away suggests this may be a read error.

The source of this sequence is a woman in her thirties or forties with Graves' hyperthyroidism. Sequenced material: blood.

CDR3 bases: TGCAGCGTTGAGCTACTGGCAGGGGGATCAGGGGAGCTGTTTTTT. Its protein is CSVELLAGGSGELFF. The chain carries TRBV29-1 and TRBJ2-2; 7 bases match TRBD1. The germline V gene encodes CDR1 SQVTM and CDR2 ANQGSEA. V dropped 3 bases and J dropped 8; count of bases not matched to a gene: 12. CDR3 size: 15 residues.